This T cell receptor beta chain is drawn from a study of cytomegalovirus exposure and HLA in healthy donors listed by TCRdb under 2017. For the study in its entirety: According to an earlier analysis of a few hundred of the donors, roughly 180 million T cells yielded roughly 110 million unique TCR beta sequences and approximately 280 Gb of sequence data. On average, about 240,000 unique TCR beta nucleotide sequences were sequenced per donor among several hundred genotyped donors of the cohort, with roughly 19% of those sequences being non-productive. Alongside the repertoire data, information on donor age, sex, ethnicity and CMV serostatus was compiled. Class I and class II HLA loci were covered by the typing at four-digit resolution. In the later analysis, no new phenotypic data were used to find candidate immune exposures; instead, reliance was placed on TCR beta sequences and their occurrence across donors. To study patterns of TCR occurrence, a later analysis re-analyzed previously published TCR beta repertoires from 666 donors and added high-resolution HLA genotyping. The study profiled the T cell repertoires of more than 500 subjects by immunosequencing and related them to cytomegalovirus serostatus. The study aimed to test whether signatures of past pathogen exposure could be identified by cataloging public T cell receptors. In addition to the first cohort of around 670 subjects, a separate validation cohort of some 120 different subjects was used. About five DR-DQ haplotypes were treated as single units for association and clustering because of strong linkage in the cohort. A later genetic analysis used genome-wide SNP genotypes for about three fifths of the 666 donors, treating that subset as a discovery cohort. All discovery cohort repertoires had been generated on a single sequencing platform. The number of typed donors differed by locus: about 629-630 for A, B, C, DRB1 and DQB1; some 500 for DQA1; roughly 600 for DPA1; and roughly 470 for DPB1. In an earlier analysis of over 550 of the donors, high-throughput TCR beta sequencing was used to judge whether each TCR beta V gene segment behaved as functional or pseudogenic. To predict cytomegalovirus infection status, the study brought together high-throughput TCR immunosequencing, statistical association of individual TCRs with disease status, and machine learning. Around 300 gigabases of sequencing data and tens of millions of unique TCR sequences were included in an early release covering under 650 HLA-typed donors. The genetic ancestry cluster associated with self-reported Caucasian donors included about 81% of the roughly 400 genotyped donors.

The cohort comprised some 680 healthy bone marrow donors. At the time of sampling, all cohort members were nominally healthy, though unrecorded immune exposures were likely present. The donor tested CMV seronegative and was one of the 352 seronegative cohort members. Every donor gave a peripheral blood sample, and the peripheral blood mononuclear cells from that sample were used for TCR beta sequencing. Genomic DNA was extracted from the blood cell samples with the Qiagen DNeasy Blood Extraction Kit. The method was the immunoSEQ multiplex PCR assay. The multiplex PCR relied on a mix of 60 forward primers for TCR Vbeta segments and 13 reverse primers for TCR Jbeta segments. The CDR3 region of rearranged TCR beta genes was amplified from genomic DNA with a multiplex PCR assay. The Illumina HiSeq System was used to sequence the amplified TCR beta libraries as 87-base-pair reads. Processing in the source paper ran as follows. A later analysis counted tens of millions of unique TCR beta chains across the 550 to 750 repertoires, and about 10 million of these chains were shared by at least two donors. Raw reads were error-corrected and collapsed into unique sequences with a nearest-neighbor algorithm that merged closely related sequences to remove PCR and sequencing errors. Alignment of CDR3 sequences to IMGT reference sequences was used to assign V, D and J gene segments. Each retained sequence needed at least a six-nucleotide match to both a V gene segment and a J gene segment. A rearrangement was called productive if the CDR3 had no stop codons and remained in frame with V and J, and every other rearrangement was called non-productive. CDR3 was defined by IMGT convention, running from the second conserved V-encoded cysteine to the conserved J-encoded phenylalanine. In an earlier analysis of roughly 580 of the donors, sequences lacking an unambiguous match to a single V gene segment were excluded. In an earlier analysis of about 590 of the donors, a V segment was called functional when productive rearrangements were above 56.7%, and segregating when the standard deviation between donors exceeded 5%. To diagnose cytomegalovirus status from the catalog of TCR beta chain sequences, a statistical classification framework was built. In a later analysis, V and J genes were assigned by comparing TCR nucleotide sequences against IMGT/GENE-DB human TR gene sequences. A later analysis assigned CDR3 sequences and most-parsimonious VDJ recombination scenarios with the TCRdist pipeline. In a later analysis, each TCR beta chain was defined by its CDR3 amino acid sequence together with its V-gene family, and reads without a unique V-gene family were excluded. As a way to deal with suspected cross-contamination and a sequencing artifact, a later analysis dropped nearly 600 nucleotide sequences that were highly shared and had low generation probability. In a later analysis, a clonal expansion index was calculated for each public chain from normalized within-repertoire ranks of inferred template counts. Generation probabilities in a later analysis came from a VDJ recombination model fitted to out-of-frame rearrangements, and those results were checked against IGoR. In a later analysis, hypergeometric tests were used to score TCR-TCR, TCR-HLA and TCR-CMV co-occurrence, with a repertoire-size bias correction applied to TCR pairs. In a later analysis, false discovery rates were estimated by permuting HLA or CMV assignments 20 times. A later analysis grouped co-occurring TCRs with DBSCAN, adding TCRdist sequence similarity when clustering within HLA-allele-positive subsets. For co-occurrence clustering, repertoires with fewer than 30,000 or more than 120,000 public chains were excluded, along with 5 or 6 repertoires with anomalous nucleotide sharing. The immuneACCESS repertoire file appears here via TCRdb, limited to in-frame rearrangements. These files lack a portion of the clones; in checked studies, under half of the deficit traces to unresolved V genes, and the cause of the others is not known. V, J and clone size reflect that table, while D and trimming were determined from the DNA. This sample comprises under 150,000 clones, roughly 79% of them detected only once. Approximately 1.4% of the sample lies in the top ten.

Beyond this particular receptor, the publication reports: In a later analysis, TCR association rates were found to vary across HLA loci, with the most associated TCRs seen for DRB1 alleles and the fewest for HLA-C alleles. Correlated functional status among segregating V segments might be attributable to linkage disequilibrium, but an unknown experimental factor could not be ruled out. CMV serostatus was the only immune exposure information available for the cohort. A total of around 150 TCR beta chains were listed by the study as associated with cytomegalovirus. Assigning TCR associations to individual alleles was difficult when HLA alleles, especially DR and DQ, strongly co-occurred. Several of the top co-occurrence clusters appeared to be linked to parvovirus B19, influenza, CMV and Epstein-Barr virus, according to a later analysis. A further reported finding was that TCR beta sequences accurately predicted the HLA-A and HLA-B alleles for most subjects in the first cohort. A later genetic analysis reported fewer N-insertions in productive TCRs among donors in an Asian-associated ancestry cluster than the 666-donor mean. This cohort had only TCR beta chains sequenced, and the lack of alpha or paired-chain data limited which features could be detected. It was suggested by the authors that the approach could potentially be generalized to other disease states and immunological phenotypes. Most CMV-associated TCR beta chains appeared to be HLA-restricted in a later analysis, and the HLA associations seemed to be driven largely by CMV exposure. An association between a missense DCLRE1C variant and V-gene and J-gene trimming of TCR beta chains was found in a later genetic analysis and replicated in an independent cohort. A few of the identified cytomegalovirus-associated TCR beta chains were confirmed in vitro to be specific for cytomegalovirus antigens. A later analysis found that HLA-associated TCR beta chains were more clonally expanded and had lower generation probabilities than equally common non-associated chains. In an earlier analysis of fewer than 700 of the donors, most TCR beta V segments appeared in productive rearrangements about 87% or about 30% of the time, broadly matching IMGT annotations. Sequencing depth was assumed to be roughly uniform across donors in the presence/absence analyses, though that assumption may not hold. Because counts were too low, seventeen rarely observed V segments, including chromosome 9 orphons, were excluded from the earlier analysis of fewer than 650 of the donors. In both the original and validation cohorts, the classifier was reported to diagnose cytomegalovirus status with high specificity and sensitivity. While some public TCRs were present in many individuals, most TCR sequences turned up only very rarely across donors. Because HLA typing was missing for some donors at each locus, association tests included only the typed subset. A cluster of highly shared sequence variants was judged likely to represent a technical artifact of the sequencing pipeline. In a later analysis, around 17,000 TCR beta sequences were associated with specific HLA alleles at a false discovery rate of 0.05.

A remark on this clone: Its antigen specificity is not known. Per-base qualities were not stored, and no clone one base away is much larger.

The clonotype comes from a woman in her 40s in good health and CMV-seronegative. The sequencing input was PBMCs.

For the CDR3, the sequence is CASSSRGAPPGPNYGYTF. The DNA sequence is given as TGTGCCAGCAGCTCCCGTGGGGCCCCCCCAGGACCTAACTATGGCTACACCTTC. The V gene is TRBV21-1 and the J gene is TRBJ1-2; TRBD1, as called in the table, went unchecked against the DNA. TRBV21-1 is a listed pseudogene. From the cysteine through the phenylalanine, the CDR3 covers 18 amino acids. The sequence is cut down to CDR3 DNA, 54 bases in frame from base 1.